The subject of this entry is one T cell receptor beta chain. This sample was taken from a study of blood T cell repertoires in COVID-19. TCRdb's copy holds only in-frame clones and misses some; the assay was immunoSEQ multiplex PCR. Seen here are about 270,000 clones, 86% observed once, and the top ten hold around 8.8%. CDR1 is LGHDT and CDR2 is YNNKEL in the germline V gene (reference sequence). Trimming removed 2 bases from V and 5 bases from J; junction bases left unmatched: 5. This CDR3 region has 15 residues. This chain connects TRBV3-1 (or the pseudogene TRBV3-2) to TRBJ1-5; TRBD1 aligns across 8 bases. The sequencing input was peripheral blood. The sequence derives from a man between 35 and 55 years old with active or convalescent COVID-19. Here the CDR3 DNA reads TGTGCCAGCAGCCAAAGACAGGGGTTGGATCAGCCCCAGCATTTT. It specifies CASSQRQGLDQPQHF.